This is a list of T cell receptor beta chains from one sample in a study of shared T cell receptors in the human thymus. TCRdb keeps only in-frame clones here, not all; method: immunoSEQ multiplex PCR. The sample lists approximately 730,000 clones, approximately 85% occurring once. These sequences were also reported in another study, on human thymus T cells.

The sample was thymocytes. The receptors here all came from a girl younger than two with a congenital heart defect. Each CDR3 is given with its conserved first and last residue. Each record gives: D gene, J gene, clone size, V gene, CDR3 protein, CDR3 DNA. A D gene is named only where the DNA matches it firmly. The listing skips clone size in some rows; elsewhere it reads once, few, many or a size class.

d_call: -
j_call: TRBJ1-1
clone_size: -
v_call: TRBV11-2
cdr3_aa: CASSPGYKRNTEAFF
cdr3_nt: TGTGCCAGCAGCCCGGGGTACAAGAGGAACACTGAAGCTTTCTTT

d_call: -
j_call: TRBJ1-6
clone_size: -
v_call: TRBV5-1
cdr3_aa: CASSYRENSPLHF
cdr3_nt: TGCGCCAGCAGCTACAGGGAAAATTCACCCCTCCACTTT

d_call: -
j_call: TRBJ2-7
clone_size: few
v_call: TRBV14
cdr3_aa: CASSQEEGEGYEQYF
cdr3_nt: TGTGCCAGCAGCCAAGAGGAGGGGGAGGGCTACGAGCAGTACTTC

d_call: -
j_call: TRBJ2-5
clone_size: -
v_call: TRBV27
cdr3_aa: CASGSPEETQYF
cdr3_nt: TGTGCCAGCGGGAGTCCCGAAGAGACCCAGTACTTC

d_call: -
j_call: TRBJ1-6
clone_size: -
v_call: TRBV2
cdr3_aa: CASRSDRDRNSPLHF
cdr3_nt: TGTGCCAGCAGATCCGACAGAGACAGGAATTCACCCCTCCACTTT

d_call: TRBD1
j_call: TRBJ1-6
clone_size: -
v_call: TRBV2
cdr3_aa: CASPSDRGNSPLHF
cdr3_nt: TGTGCCAGCCCTTCCGACAGGGGAAATTCACCCCTCCACTTT

d_call: TRBD1
j_call: TRBJ1-1
clone_size: -
v_call: TRBV11-2
cdr3_aa: CASSPNPGQGGSTEAFF
cdr3_nt: TGTGCCAGCAGCCCTAACCCGGGACAGGGGGGTTCCACTGAAGCTTTCTTT

d_call: -
j_call: TRBJ1-2
clone_size: once
v_call: TRBV11-2
cdr3_aa: CASSFPWKGRLFDGYTF
cdr3_nt: TGTGCCAGCAGCTTCCCGTGGAAGGGGCGCTTGTTTGATGGCTACACCTTC

d_call: TRBD1
j_call: TRBJ1-2
clone_size: -
v_call: TRBV9
cdr3_aa: CASSVAPGQRLNNNYGYTF
cdr3_nt: TGTGCCAGCAGCGTAGCCCCGGGACAGCGCTTGAATAACAACTATGGCTACACCTTC

d_call: TRBD1
j_call: TRBJ1-1
clone_size: -
v_call: TRBV9
cdr3_aa: CASSAKLQFKDRAEAFF
cdr3_nt: TGTGCCAGCAGCGCTAAGCTACAATTCAAGGACAGGGCGGAAGCTTTCTTT

d_call: -
j_call: TRBJ1-1
clone_size: -
v_call: TRBV27
cdr3_aa: CASSLRPRGSTEAFF
cdr3_nt: TGTGCCAGCAGCCTAAGGCCAAGGGGTTCCACTGAAGCTTTCTTT

d_call: -
j_call: TRBJ1-6
clone_size: -
v_call: TRBV6-1
cdr3_aa: CASSVYRADNSPLHF
cdr3_nt: TGTGCCAGCAGTGTTTACAGGGCGGATAATTCCCCCCTCCACTTT

d_call: TRBD1
j_call: TRBJ2-7
clone_size: -
v_call: TRBV9
cdr3_aa: CASSVGQGADFYEQYF
cdr3_nt: TGTGCCAGCAGCGTAGGACAGGGGGCCGATTTCTACGAGCAGTACTTC

d_call: -
j_call: TRBJ1-1
clone_size: -
v_call: TRBV6-5
cdr3_aa: CASSYLRGRGTEAFF
cdr3_nt: TGTGCCAGCAGTTACCTTCGGGGCCGGGGGACTGAAGCTTTCTTT

d_call: -
j_call: TRBJ2-1
clone_size: -
v_call: TRBV6-1
cdr3_aa: CASREAVGSEQFF
cdr3_nt: TGTGCCAGCAGGGAAGCGGTCGGGTCTGAGCAGTTCTTC

d_call: TRBD1
j_call: TRBJ1-2
clone_size: -
v_call: TRBV7-9
cdr3_aa: CASSKTGELPSYGYTF
cdr3_nt: TGTGCCAGCAGCAAGACAGGGGAACTCCCGAGCTATGGCTACACCTTC

d_call: -
j_call: TRBJ2-2
clone_size: -
v_call: TRBV30
cdr3_aa: CAWSVPLSGMEAGELFF
cdr3_nt: TGTGCCTGGAGTGTACCCTTGTCGGGGATGGAGGCCGGGGAGCTGTTTTTT

d_call: -
j_call: TRBJ1-1
clone_size: -
v_call: TRBV6-1
cdr3_aa: CASSDREVTEAFF
cdr3_nt: TGTGCCAGCAGTGACCGGGAGGTCACTGAAGCTTTCTTT

d_call: -
j_call: TRBJ1-1
clone_size: -
v_call: TRBV6-5
cdr3_aa: CASSIGGSTEAFF
cdr3_nt: TGTGCCAGCAGCATTGGTGGCTCCACTGAAGCTTTCTTT

d_call: -
j_call: TRBJ2-1
clone_size: -
v_call: TRBV4-1
cdr3_aa: CASSQIRTRGTYNEQFF
cdr3_nt: TGCGCCAGCAGCCAAATTAGGACTCGTGGGACCTACAATGAGCAGTTCTTC

d_call: -
j_call: TRBJ1-2
clone_size: -
v_call: TRBV6-5
cdr3_aa: CASSYGKLTAYGYTF
cdr3_nt: TGTGCCAGCAGTTACGGGAAGCTGACAGCCTATGGCTACACCTTC

d_call: -
j_call: TRBJ1-5
clone_size: -
v_call: TRBV19
cdr3_aa: CASSADSNQPQHF
cdr3_nt: TGTGCCAGTAGTGCAGATAGCAATCAGCCCCAGCATTTT

d_call: TRBD1
j_call: TRBJ1-5
clone_size: -
v_call: TRBV6-1
cdr3_aa: CASSHTQGADQPQHF
cdr3_nt: TGTGCCAGCAGCCACACCCAGGGGGCCGATCAGCCCCAGCATTTT

d_call: TRBD2
j_call: TRBJ2-1
clone_size: -
v_call: TRBV13
cdr3_aa: CASSSWGLAGGRSEQFF
cdr3_nt: TGTGCCAGCAGCTCCTGGGGACTAGCGGGGGGCCGGAGTGAGCAGTTCTTC

d_call: TRBD1
j_call: TRBJ1-1
clone_size: once
v_call: TRBV6-1
cdr3_aa: CASSARTGGAGAFF
cdr3_nt: TGTGCCAGCAGTGCAAGAACAGGGGGCGCTGGGGCTTTCTTT

d_call: TRBD1
j_call: TRBJ2-2
clone_size: few
v_call: TRBV7-2
cdr3_aa: CASLYSRTGGNTGELFF
cdr3_nt: TGTGCCAGCCTTTACTCCCGGACAGGCGGGAACACCGGGGAGCTGTTTTTT

d_call: -
j_call: TRBJ1-3
clone_size: -
v_call: TRBV7-8
cdr3_aa: CASSSPGSSGNTIYF
cdr3_nt: TGTGCCAGCAGCTCACCCGGGTCCTCTGGAAACACCATATATTTT

d_call: TRBD1
j_call: TRBJ1-2
clone_size: -
v_call: TRBV25-1
cdr3_aa: CASSEYWDRGRAGYTF
cdr3_nt: TGTGCCAGCAGTGAATATTGGGACAGGGGGCGGGCGGGCTACACCTTC

d_call: TRBD1
j_call: TRBJ1-5
clone_size: -
v_call: TRBV28
cdr3_aa: CASSLLGVPERDRAHQPQHF
cdr3_nt: TGTGCCAGCAGTTTGCTCGGGGTCCCGGAACGGGACAGGGCCCATCAGCCCCAGCATTTT

d_call: TRBD2
j_call: TRBJ2-5
clone_size: -
v_call: TRBV7-2
cdr3_aa: CASRVGTSGEETQYF
cdr3_nt: TGTGCCAGCAGGGTGGGGACTAGCGGGGAAGAGACCCAGTACTTC

d_call: TRBD1
j_call: TRBJ1-6
clone_size: -
v_call: TRBV5-6
cdr3_aa: CASSVETAGRGIRSPLHF
cdr3_nt: TGTGCCAGCAGCGTTGAGACGGCAGGCAGGGGGATTAGATCACCCCTCCACTTT

d_call: -
j_call: TRBJ2-7
clone_size: -
v_call: TRBV9
cdr3_aa: CASSVGGSSYEQYF
cdr3_nt: TGTGCCAGCAGCGTAGGAGGTAGTTCCTACGAGCAGTACTTC

d_call: -
j_call: TRBJ1-2
clone_size: -
v_call: TRBV11-2
cdr3_aa: CASSPPGTHYGYTF
cdr3_nt: TGTGCCAGCAGCCCCCCAGGCACCCACTATGGCTACACCTTC

d_call: -
j_call: TRBJ1-1
clone_size: once
v_call: TRBV28
cdr3_aa: CASSRPRTLTGNTEAFF
cdr3_nt: TGTGCCAGCAGTCGCCCCCGTACGCTGACAGGGAACACTGAAGCTTTCTTT

d_call: TRBD1
j_call: TRBJ1-5
clone_size: -
v_call: TRBV19
cdr3_aa: CASSQGALPQHF
cdr3_nt: TGTGCCAGTAGCCAGGGGGCTTTGCCCCAGCATTTT

d_call: -
j_call: TRBJ1-1
clone_size: -
v_call: TRBV7-2
cdr3_aa: CASSLIVAGHTEAFF
cdr3_nt: TGTGCCAGCAGCTTAATAGTAGCTGGTCACACTGAAGCTTTCTTT

d_call: TRBD2
j_call: TRBJ2-3
clone_size: -
v_call: TRBV5-1
cdr3_aa: CASSLAGTSGGDPSTDTQYF
cdr3_nt: TGCGCCAGCAGCTTGGCCGGGACTAGCGGGGGGGATCCTAGCACAGATACGCAGTATTTT

d_call: TRBD1
j_call: TRBJ2-3
clone_size: -
v_call: TRBV6-6
cdr3_aa: CASSPAGTGSDTQYF
cdr3_nt: TGTGCCAGCAGTCCAGCCGGGACAGGGTCCGATACGCAGTATTTT

d_call: -
j_call: TRBJ2-5
clone_size: -
v_call: TRBV5-1
cdr3_aa: CASRLGETQYF
cdr3_nt: TGCGCCAGCAGACTAGGAGAGACCCAGTACTTC

d_call: -
j_call: TRBJ2-7
clone_size: -
v_call: TRBV27
cdr3_aa: CASSLFGQYEQYF
cdr3_nt: TGTGCCAGCAGTTTATTCGGACAGTACGAGCAGTACTTC

d_call: TRBD1
j_call: TRBJ2-7
clone_size: -
v_call: TRBV4-3
cdr3_aa: CASSRTYRGDEQYF
cdr3_nt: TGCGCCAGCAGCCGAACCTACAGGGGTGACGAGCAGTACTTC

d_call: TRBD1
j_call: TRBJ1-6
clone_size: -
v_call: TRBV5-6
cdr3_aa: CASSPGQEGSINSPLHF
cdr3_nt: TGTGCCAGCAGCCCAGGACAGGAAGGTAGCATTAATTCACCCCTCCACTTT

d_call: TRBD1
j_call: TRBJ2-7
clone_size: few
v_call: TRBV28
cdr3_aa: CASSTGVTYEQYF
cdr3_nt: TGTGCCAGCAGTACAGGGGTTACCTACGAGCAGTACTTC

d_call: TRBD1
j_call: TRBJ2-1
clone_size: -
v_call: TRBV2
cdr3_aa: CASSEARQGMRFF
cdr3_nt: TGTGCCAGCAGTGAAGCCCGACAGGGTATGAGGTTCTTC

d_call: TRBD2
j_call: TRBJ2-7
clone_size: -
v_call: TRBV4-3
cdr3_aa: CASSLVAGDHEQYF
cdr3_nt: TGCGCCAGCAGCCTGGTAGCGGGGGACCACGAGCAGTACTTC

d_call: TRBD1
j_call: TRBJ2-3
clone_size: -
v_call: TRBV5-1
cdr3_aa: CASSLGQAVDTQYF
cdr3_nt: TGCGCCAGCAGCCTTGGACAGGCGGTAGATACGCAGTATTTT